These 3 T cell receptor beta chains came from one sample sequenced in a study of T cells in Graves' hyperthyroidism and ophthalmopathy. TCR beta CDR3 sequences were amplified from RNA transcripts. During a first-round RT-PCR of the TCR CDR3, the HTBI primer set was used. TCRdb re-called the multiplex PCR reads through MiXCR, storing one row per CDR3 protein. The profile shows 650,000 to 850,000 distinct CDR3 sequences, around 20% of them singletons. Sample: blood. These receptors were collected from a woman between 50 and 59 years old with Graves' hyperthyroidism that later progressed to Graves' ophthalmopathy.

This clonotype was seen at least ten times. This rearrangement joins TRBV20-1 to TRBJ1-1, with TRBD1 as a possible D gene (6 bases). The length of the CDR3 is 15 residues. CDR1 is DFQATT and CDR2 is SNEGSKA in the germline V gene (reference sequence). V lost 0 bases and J lost 4, with 15 bases in between. CDR3 sequence: CSARESAGVGTEAFF. CDR3 nucleotide sequence: TGCAGTGCTAGAGAGTCTGCAGGGGTAGGCACTGAAGCTTTCTTT.

The chain recombines TRBV5-5 with TRBJ2-5; 11 nucleotides match TRBD2. Germline V lookup: CDR1 SGHKS, CDR2 YYEKEE (reference sequence). J gave up 4 bases and V 0 bases, and 8 bases lay outside the gene matches. The length of the CDR3 is 17 residues. The CDR3 loop reads CASSLVGLAGGVETQYF. CDR3 DNA: TGTGCCAGCAGCTTGGTTGGTCTAGCGGGGGGAGTAGAGACCCAGTACTTC.

This chain joins TRBV7-9 and TRBJ1-1; D unresolved. Trimming took 0 bases from V and 11 from J, leaving 10 bases between them. The germline V gene has CDR1 SEHNR and CDR2 FQNEAQ (reference sequence). CDR3 size: 12 residues. CDR3 in DNA: TGTGCCAGCAGCTTAGCCGAGCGAGTGGCTTTCTTT. Translated: CASSLAERVAFF.